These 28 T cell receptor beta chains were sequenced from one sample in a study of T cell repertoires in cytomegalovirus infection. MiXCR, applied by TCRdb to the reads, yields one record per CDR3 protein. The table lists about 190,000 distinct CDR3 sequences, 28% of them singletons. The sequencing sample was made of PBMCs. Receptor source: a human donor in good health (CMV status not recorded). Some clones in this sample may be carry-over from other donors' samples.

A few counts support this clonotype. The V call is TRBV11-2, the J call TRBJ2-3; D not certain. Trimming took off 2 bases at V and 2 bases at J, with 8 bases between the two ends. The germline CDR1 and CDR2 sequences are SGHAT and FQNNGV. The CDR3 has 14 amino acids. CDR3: CASSLWQDTDTQYF. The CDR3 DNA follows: TGTGCCAGCAGCTTATGGCAAGACACAGATACGCAGTATTTT.

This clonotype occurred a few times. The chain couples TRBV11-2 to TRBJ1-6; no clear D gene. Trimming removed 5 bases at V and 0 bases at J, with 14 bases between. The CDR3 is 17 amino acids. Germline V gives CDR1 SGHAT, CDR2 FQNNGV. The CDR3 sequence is CASSPPPGFSYNSPLHF. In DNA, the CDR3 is TGTGCCAGCAGCCCACCCCCAGGATTCTCCTATAATTCACCCCTCCACTTT.

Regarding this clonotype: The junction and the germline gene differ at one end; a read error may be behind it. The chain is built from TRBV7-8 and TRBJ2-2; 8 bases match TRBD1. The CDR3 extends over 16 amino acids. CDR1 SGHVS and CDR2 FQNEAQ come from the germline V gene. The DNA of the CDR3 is TGTGCCAGCAGCAAATTCAGGGGGCGGAACACCGTGGAGCTGTTTTTT. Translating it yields CASSKFRGRNTVELFF. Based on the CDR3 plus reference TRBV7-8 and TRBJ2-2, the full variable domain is GAGVSQSPRYKVAKRGQDVALRCDPISGHVSLFWYQQALGQGPEFLTYFQNEAQLDKSGLPSDRFFAERPEGSVSTLKIQRTQQEDSAVYLCASSKFRGRNTVELFFGEGSRLTVL.

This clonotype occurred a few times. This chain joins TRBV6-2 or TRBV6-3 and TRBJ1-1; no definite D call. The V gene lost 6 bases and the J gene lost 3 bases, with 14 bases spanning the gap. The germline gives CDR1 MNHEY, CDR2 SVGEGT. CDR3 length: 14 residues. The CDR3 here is CASSLGLEDTEAFF. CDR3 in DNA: TGTGCCAGCAGCCTGGGATTGGAGGACACTGAAGCTTTCTTT.

This chain's CDR3 is CASSSLAGGQGRDTQYF. The CDR3 DNA follows: TGTGCCAGCAGCTCCTTAGCGGGGGGTCAGGGTAGAGATACGCAGTATTTT. V is TRBV7-2 and J is TRBJ2-3; TRBD2 matches at 10 bases. Germline assignment: CDR1 SGHTA and CDR2 FQGNSA. V dropped 4 bases and J dropped 5; count of bases not matched to a gene: 12. This CDR3 has 17 amino acids.

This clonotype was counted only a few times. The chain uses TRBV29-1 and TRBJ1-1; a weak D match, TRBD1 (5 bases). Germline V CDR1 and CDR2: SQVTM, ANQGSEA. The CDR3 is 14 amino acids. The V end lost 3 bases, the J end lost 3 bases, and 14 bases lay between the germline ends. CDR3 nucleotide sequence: TGCAGCGTTGAGTCGTCGGGAGGGGACACTGAAGCTTTCTTT. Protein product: CSVESSGGDTEAFF.

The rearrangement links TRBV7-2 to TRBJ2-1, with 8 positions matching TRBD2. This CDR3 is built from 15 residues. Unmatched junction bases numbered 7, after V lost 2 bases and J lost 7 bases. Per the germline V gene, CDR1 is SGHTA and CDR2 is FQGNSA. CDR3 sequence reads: CASSLLRGGGNEQFF. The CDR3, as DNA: TGTGCCAGCAGCTTATTACGGGGGGGCGGGAATGAGCAGTTCTTC.

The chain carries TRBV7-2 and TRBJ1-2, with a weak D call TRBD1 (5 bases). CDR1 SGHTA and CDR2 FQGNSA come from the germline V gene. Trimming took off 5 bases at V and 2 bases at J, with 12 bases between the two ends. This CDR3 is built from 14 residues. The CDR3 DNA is TGTGCCAGCAGCCCCGGGGGGAGCAACTATGGCTACACCTTC. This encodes CASSPGGSNYGYTF.

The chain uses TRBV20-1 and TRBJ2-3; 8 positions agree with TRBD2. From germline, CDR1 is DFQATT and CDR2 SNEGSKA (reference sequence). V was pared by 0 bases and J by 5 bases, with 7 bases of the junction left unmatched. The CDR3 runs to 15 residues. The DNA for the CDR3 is TGCAGTGCTAGAGATGGGCGGGGGGATGGAGATACGCAGTATTTT. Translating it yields CSARDGRGDGDTQYF.

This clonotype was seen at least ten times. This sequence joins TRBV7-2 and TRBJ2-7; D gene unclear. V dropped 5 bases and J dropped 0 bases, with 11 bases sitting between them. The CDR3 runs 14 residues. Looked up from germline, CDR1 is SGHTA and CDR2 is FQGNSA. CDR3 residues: CASSTLDISYEQYF. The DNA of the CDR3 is TGTGCCAGCAGCACCCTAGACATCTCCTACGAGCAGTACTTC.

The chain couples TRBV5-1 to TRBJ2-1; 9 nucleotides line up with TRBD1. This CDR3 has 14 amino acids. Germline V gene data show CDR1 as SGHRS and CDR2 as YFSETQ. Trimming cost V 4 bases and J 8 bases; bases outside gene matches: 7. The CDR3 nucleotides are TGCGCCAGCAGCCCGGGACAGGGTTATTATGAGCAGTTCTTC. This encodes CASSPGQGYYEQFF.

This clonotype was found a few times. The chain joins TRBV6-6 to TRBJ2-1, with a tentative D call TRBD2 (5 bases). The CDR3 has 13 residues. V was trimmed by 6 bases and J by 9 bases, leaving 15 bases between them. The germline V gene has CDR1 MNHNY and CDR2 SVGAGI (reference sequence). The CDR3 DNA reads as TGTGCCAGCAGCGACTTCGAGGGTGCTGAGCAGTTCTTC. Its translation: CASSDFEGAEQFF.

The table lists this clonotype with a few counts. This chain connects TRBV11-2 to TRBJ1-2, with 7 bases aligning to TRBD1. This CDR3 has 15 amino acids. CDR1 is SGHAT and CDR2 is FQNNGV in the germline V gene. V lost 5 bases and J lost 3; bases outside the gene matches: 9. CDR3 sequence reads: CASSTGTARDYGYTF. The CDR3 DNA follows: TGTGCCAGCAGCACCGGGACAGCCCGAGACTATGGCTACACCTTC. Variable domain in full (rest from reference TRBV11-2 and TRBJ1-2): EAGVAQSPRYKIIEKRQSVAFWCNPISGHATLYWYQQILGQGPKLLIQFQNNGVVDDSQLPKDRFSAERLKGVDSTLKIQPAKLEDSAVYLCASSTGTARDYGYTFGSGTRLTVV.

Here the CDR3 reads CASSLVWGGTEAFF. The CDR3 DNA sequence: TGTGCCAGCAGCTTAGTTTGGGGAGGGACTGAAGCTTTCTTT. The chain carries TRBV7-2 and TRBJ1-1; D is undetermined. The CDR3 sequence is 14 residues long. V lost 1 base and J 5 bases, leaving 11 bases between the germline ends. The germline V gene encodes CDR1 SGHTA and CDR2 FQGNSA. The whole variable domain, filled in from reference TRBV7-2 and TRBJ1-1, reads GAGVSQSPSNKVTEKGKDVELRCDPISGHTALYWYRQSLGQGLEFLIYFQGNSAPDKSGLPSDRFSAERTGGSVSTLTIQRTQQEDSAVYLCASSLVWGGTEAFFGQGTRLTVV.

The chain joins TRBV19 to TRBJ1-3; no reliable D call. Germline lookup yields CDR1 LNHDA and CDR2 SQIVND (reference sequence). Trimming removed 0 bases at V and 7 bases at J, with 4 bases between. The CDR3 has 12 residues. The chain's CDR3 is CASSIERNTIYF. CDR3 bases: TGTGCCAGTAGTATAGAACGGAACACCATATATTTT.

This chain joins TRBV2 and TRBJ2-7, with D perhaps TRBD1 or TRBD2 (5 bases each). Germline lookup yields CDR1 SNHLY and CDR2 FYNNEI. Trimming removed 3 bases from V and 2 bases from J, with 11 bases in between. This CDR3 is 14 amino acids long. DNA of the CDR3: TGTGCCAGCAGTGAGGGTCGGGGACCCTACGAGCAGTACTTC. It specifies CASSEGRGPYEQYF.

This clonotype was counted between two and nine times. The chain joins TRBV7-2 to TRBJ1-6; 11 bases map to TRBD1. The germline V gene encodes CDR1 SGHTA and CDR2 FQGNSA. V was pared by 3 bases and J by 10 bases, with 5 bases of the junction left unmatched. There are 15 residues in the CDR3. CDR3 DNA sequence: TGTGCCAGCAGCTTCAGGACAGGGGGCGGGTCACCCCTCCACTTT. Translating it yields CASSFRTGGGSPLHF.

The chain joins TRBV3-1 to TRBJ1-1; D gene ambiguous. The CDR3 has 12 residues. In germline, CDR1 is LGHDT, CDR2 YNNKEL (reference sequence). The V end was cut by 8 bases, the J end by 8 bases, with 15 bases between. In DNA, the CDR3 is TGTGCCAGCGGAATGGGGTTGTCGGAAGCTTTCTTT. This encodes CASGMGLSEAFF. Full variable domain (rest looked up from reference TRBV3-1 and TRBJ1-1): DTAVSQTPKYLVTQMGNDKSIKCEQNLGHDTMYWYKQDSKKFLKIMFSYNNKELIINETVPNRFSPKSPDKAHLNLHINSLELGDSAVYFCASGMGLSEAFFGQGTRLTVV.

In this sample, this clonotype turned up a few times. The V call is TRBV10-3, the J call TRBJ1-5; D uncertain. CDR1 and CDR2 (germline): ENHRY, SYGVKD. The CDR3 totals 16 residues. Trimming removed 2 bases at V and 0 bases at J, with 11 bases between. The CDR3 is CAISETTAISNQPQHF. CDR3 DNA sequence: TGTGCCATCAGTGAGACAACGGCGATTAGCAATCAGCCCCAGCATTTT.

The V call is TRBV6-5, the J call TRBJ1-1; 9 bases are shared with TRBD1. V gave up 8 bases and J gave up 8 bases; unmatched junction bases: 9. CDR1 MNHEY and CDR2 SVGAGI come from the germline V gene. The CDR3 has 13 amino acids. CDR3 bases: TGTGCCAGCGGTCGGACAGGGGAAAGAGAAGCTTTCTTT. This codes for CASGRTGEREAFF.

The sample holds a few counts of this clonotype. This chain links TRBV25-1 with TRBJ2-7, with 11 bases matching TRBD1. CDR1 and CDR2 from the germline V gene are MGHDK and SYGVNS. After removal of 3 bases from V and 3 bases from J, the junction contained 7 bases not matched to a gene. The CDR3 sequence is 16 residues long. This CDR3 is CASSDLGQGVFYEQYF. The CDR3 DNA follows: TGTGCCAGCAGTGATCTGGGACAGGGGGTCTTCTACGAGCAGTACTTC.

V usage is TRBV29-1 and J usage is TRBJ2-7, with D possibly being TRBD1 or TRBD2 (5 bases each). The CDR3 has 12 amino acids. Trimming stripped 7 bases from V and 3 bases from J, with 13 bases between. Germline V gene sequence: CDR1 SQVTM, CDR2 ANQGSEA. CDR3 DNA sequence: TGCAGCGCTGAGGGGTCGGGCTACGAGCAGTACTTC. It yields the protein CSAEGSGYEQYF.

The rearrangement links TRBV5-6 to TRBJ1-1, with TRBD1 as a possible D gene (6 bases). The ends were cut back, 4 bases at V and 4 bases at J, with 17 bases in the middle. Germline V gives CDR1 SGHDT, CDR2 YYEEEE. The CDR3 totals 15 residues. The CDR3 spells CASSLGQFQGTEAFF. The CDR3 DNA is TGTGCCAGCAGCCTCGGACAGTTCCAGGGCACTGAAGCTTTCTTT.

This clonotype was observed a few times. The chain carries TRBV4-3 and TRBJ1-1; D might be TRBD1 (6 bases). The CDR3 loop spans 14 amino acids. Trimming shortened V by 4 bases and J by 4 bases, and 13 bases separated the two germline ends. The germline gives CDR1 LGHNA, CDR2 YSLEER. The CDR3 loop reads CASSRDRRVTEAFF. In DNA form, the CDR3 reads TGCGCCAGCAGCCGCGACAGGCGGGTCACTGAAGCTTTCTTT.

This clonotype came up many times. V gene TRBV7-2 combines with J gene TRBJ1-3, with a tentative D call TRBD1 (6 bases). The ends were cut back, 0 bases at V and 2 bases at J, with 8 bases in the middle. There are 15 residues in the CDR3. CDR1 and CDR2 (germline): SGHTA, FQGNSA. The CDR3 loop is CASSLARGAGNTIYF. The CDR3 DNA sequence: TGTGCCAGCAGCTTAGCCAGGGGCGCTGGAAACACCATATATTTT.

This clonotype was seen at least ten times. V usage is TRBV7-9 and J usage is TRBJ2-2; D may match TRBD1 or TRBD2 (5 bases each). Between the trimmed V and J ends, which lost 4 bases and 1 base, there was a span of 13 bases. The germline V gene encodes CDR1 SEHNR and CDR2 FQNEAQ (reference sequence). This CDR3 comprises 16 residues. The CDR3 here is CASSSGRQKNTGELFF. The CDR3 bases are TGTGCCAGCAGCTCGGGACGCCAAAAGAACACCGGGGAGCTGTTTTTT.

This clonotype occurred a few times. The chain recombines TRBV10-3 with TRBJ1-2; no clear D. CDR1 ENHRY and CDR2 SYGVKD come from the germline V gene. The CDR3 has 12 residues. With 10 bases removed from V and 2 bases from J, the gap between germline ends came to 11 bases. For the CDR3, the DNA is TGTGCCACCCACGGAGTGAACTATGGCTACACCTTC. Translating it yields CATHGVNYGYTF.

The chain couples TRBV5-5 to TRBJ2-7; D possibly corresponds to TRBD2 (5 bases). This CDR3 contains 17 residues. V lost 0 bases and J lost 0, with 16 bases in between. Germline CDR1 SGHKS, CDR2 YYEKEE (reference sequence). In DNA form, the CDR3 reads TGTGCCAGCAGCTTGGATATCGGTTCGGGGAGCTCCTACGAGCAGTACTTC. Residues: CASSLDIGSGSSYEQYF.